A selection of T cell receptor beta chains follows, all from one sample in a study of spatial heterogeneity in lung cancer. A single record per CDR3 protein comes from TCRdb applying MiXCR to the 5' RACE reads. The sample shows more than 3,500 distinct CDR3 sequences, 25% to 30% of them seen only once. The sequenced sample was normal lung tissue next to the tumor, obtained at surgery. These receptors were obtained from a male donor with early-stage non-small cell lung cancer. Each CDR3 is given with its conserved first and last residue. A D gene is named only where the DNA matches it firmly. The size field is filled for only some rows; it gives once, few, many or a size class.

D | size | J | V | CDR3 | DNA
. | medium-sized | TRBJ2-5 | TRBV2 | CASSGGVVETQYF | TGTGCCAGCAGTGGAGGTGTCGTAGAGACCCAGTACTTC
. | large | TRBJ1-4 | TRBV20-1 | CSAREGGGREKLFF | TGCAGTGCTAGAGAGGGGGGAGGACGCGAAAAACTGTTTTTT
. | . | TRBJ2-1 | TRBV4-2 | CASSQELSSYNEQFF | TGTGCCAGCAGCCAAGAGCTAAGCTCCTACAATGAGCAGTTCTTC
TRBD1 | . | TRBJ2-2 | TRBV10-3 | CAAGQGRETGELFF | TGTGCCGCGGGACAGGGGAGGGAGACCGGGGAGCTGTTTTTT
TRBD1 | medium-sized | TRBJ2-5 | TRBV10-3 | CAISRTGQETQYF | TGTGCCATCAGTCGGACAGGGCAAGAGACCCAGTACTTC
. | many | TRBJ1-2 | TRBV5-1 | CASSRASNYGYTF | TGCGCCAGCAGCAGGGCCTCTAACTATGGCTACACCTTC
. | many | TRBJ1-2 | TRBV15 | CATSRAGRDTAQGYTF | TGTGCCACCAGCAGAGCCGGCCGGGACACCGCCCAAGGCTACACCTTC
TRBD1 | many | TRBJ2-7 | TRBV12-3/TRBV12-4 | CASRSTGQGAYEQYF | TGTGCCAGCAGGTCAACGGGACAGGGGGCCTACGAGCAGTACTTC
. | once | TRBJ2-3 | TRBV10-3 | CAGRSEPGTDTQYF | TGTGCCGGGCGAAGCGAGCCCGGCACAGATACGCAGTATTTT
TRBD2 | medium-sized | TRBJ2-3 | TRBV10-3 | CAIGKGLAYTDTQYF | TGTGCCATCGGAAAGGGACTAGCCTACACAGATACGCAGTATTTT
. | . | TRBJ2-2 | TRBV28 | CASLIRMNTGELFF | TGTGCCAGTTTAATACGGATGAACACCGGGGAGCTGTTTTTT
. | medium-sized | TRBJ2-7 | TRBV7-9 | CASSMSGFVSYEQYF | TGTGCCAGCAGCATGTCAGGTTTCGTGTCCTACGAGCAGTACTTC
. | few | TRBJ1-6 | TRBV2 | CASSEMGNNSPLHF | TGTGCCAGCAGTGAAATGGGGAATAATTCACCCCTCCACTTT
. | . | TRBJ2-6 | TRBV27 | CASSLGGTGANVLTF | TGTGCCAGCAGCTTAGGAGGGACTGGGGCCAACGTCCTGACTTTC
TRBD2 | . | TRBJ2-1 | TRBV28 | CASRPLAGGPGEQFF | TGTGCCAGCCGACCTCTAGCGGGAGGGCCGGGTGAGCAGTTCTTC
. | many | TRBJ2-1 | TRBV5-1 | CASSLVTVGNEQFF | TGCGCCAGCAGCTTGGTGACAGTTGGCAATGAGCAGTTCTTC
. | medium-sized | TRBJ2-3 | TRBV4-1 | CASSLRTDSTDTQYF | TGCGCCAGCAGCCTTCGTACCGATAGCACAGATACGCAGTATTTT
. | medium-sized | TRBJ1-5 | TRBV20-1 | CSASNPTQHF | TGCAGTGCTAGTAATCCGACCCAGCATTTT
. | . | TRBJ2-5 | TRBV20-1 | CSARGGETQYF | TGCAGTGCTAGAGGAGGGGAGACCCAGTACTTC
. | . | TRBJ1-1 | TRBV5-1 | CASSLERNTEAFF | TGCGCCAGCAGCTTGGAACGGAACACTGAAGCTTTCTTT
. | . | TRBJ1-2 | TRBV5-6 | CASSLGQPYGYTF | TGTGCCAGCAGCTTGGGACAGCCTTATGGCTACACCTTC
. | . | TRBJ1-6 | TRBV12-3/TRBV12-4 | CASSLRGENSPLHF | TGTGCCAGCAGTTTGAGAGGGGAAAATTCACCCCTCCACTTT
. | . | TRBJ2-2 | TRBV28 | CASGSSSGAGTGELFF | TGTGCCAGCGGTTCCTCTTCGGGGGCGGGAACCGGGGAGCTGTTTTTT
. | many | TRBJ1-5 | TRBV2 | CASRAGEVEPQHF | TGTGCCAGCAGGGCAGGGGAGGTGGAGCCCCAGCATTTT
TRBD1 | many | TRBJ1-6 | TRBV3-1 | CASSRDSLQGAPLHF | TGTGCCAGCAGTCGGGACAGCCTTCAGGGAGCACCCCTCCACTTT
TRBD1 | medium-sized | TRBJ2-2 | TRBV29-1 | CSVEKGTGVWGTGELFF | TGCAGCGTTGAAAAGGGGACAGGGGTTTGGGGCACCGGGGAGCTGTTTTTT
. | many | TRBJ1-2 | TRBV28 | CASSLGVGDGYTF | TGTGCCAGCAGTTTAGGAGTCGGGGATGGCTACACCTTC
. | few | TRBJ2-5 | TRBV6-1 | CASSDTELAGWTQYF | TGTGCCAGCAGTGACACGGAACTAGCCGGTTGGACCCAGTACTTC
. | medium-sized | TRBJ2-3 | TRBV20-1 | CSASEQSADTQYF | TGCAGTGCTTCGGAGCAGTCCGCAGATACGCAGTATTTT
. | . | TRBJ1-1 | TRBV20-1 | CSAKWALRGTEAFF | TGCAGTGCCAAGTGGGCCCTTAGGGGAACTGAAGCTTTCTTT
. | few | TRBJ2-7 | TRBV12-3/TRBV12-4 | CASSWRGSAGEQYF | TGTGCCAGCAGTTGGCGGGGTTCCGCAGGAGAGCAGTACTTC